Following are 31 T cell receptor beta chains from one sample sequenced in a study of shared clonotypes between healthy human individuals. Clones were sequenced by immunoSEQ multiplex PCR, and TCRdb holds only the in-frame ones, with some missing. The sample includes 2.5 million or so clones, around 94% of them seen just once. The sequenced sample was naive CD4+ T cells sorted from blood. Stated subset: CD45RA+ positively selected. The receptors here all came from a man between 18 and 35 years old in good health.

The genes are TRBV19 and TRBJ1-1; D gene ambiguous. The germline V gene encodes CDR1 LNHDA and CDR2 SQIVND (reference sequence). This CDR3 spans 14 amino acids. Trimming shortened V by 5 bases and J by 2 bases, and 12 bases separated the two germline ends. As DNA, the CDR3 is TGTGCCAGTAGTCCTAGGGCTTCAAACACTGAAGCTTTCTTT. Protein product: CASSPRASNTEAFF.

This clone was picked up one time. The same CDR3 is also encoded by other DNA sequences in this sample. The V call is TRBV5-1, the J call TRBJ2-3; D remains unclear. V lost 0 bases and J lost 0, with 8 bases in between. CDR1 is SGHRS, CDR2 YFSETQ, per germline. The length of the CDR3 is 15 residues. As DNA, the CDR3 is TGCGCCAGCAGCTTGGTCCCGGAGAGCACAGATACGCAGTATTTT. Its translation: CASSLVPESTDTQYF.

The chain uses TRBV2 and TRBJ1-6; 11 bases align to TRBD1. In germline, CDR1 is SNHLY, CDR2 FYNNEI. The CDR3 has 15 residues. The V gene end was trimmed by 8 bases and the J gene end by 9 bases; junction bases not matched to a gene: 9. CDR3 sequence reads: CASAGTGGISSPLHF. The CDR3 DNA is TGTGCCAGCGCCGGGACAGGGGGGATCAGTTCACCCCTCCACTTT.

This chain links TRBV7-9 with TRBJ1-2, with D unresolved. The CDR3 loop spans 13 amino acids. The ends were cut back, 5 bases at V and 1 base at J, with 8 bases in the middle. CDR1 and CDR2 from the germline V gene are SEHNR and FQNEAQ (reference sequence). CDR3 in DNA: TGTGCCAGCAGCCCGGGAAATAACTATGGCTACACCTTC. Translation: CASSPGNNYGYTF.

This CDR3 is CASSKTGQGNSPLHF. CDR3 bases: TGTGCCAGCAGTAAGACGGGACAGGGTAATTCACCCCTCCACTTT. The chain employs TRBV6-5 and TRBJ1-6; 9 nucleotides match TRBD1. The CDR3 is made up of 15 amino acids. The trim removed 5 bases at V and 6 bases at J, leaving 5 bases unmatched. Germline V gene data show CDR1 as MNHEY and CDR2 as SVGAGI.

J is TRBJ1-5 and V is TRBV10-3; D possibly corresponds to TRBD1 (5 bases). CDR1 is ENHRY and CDR2 is SYGVKD in the germline V gene. CDR3 length: 14 amino acids. V was clipped by 5 bases and J by 3 bases, with 11 bases between them. CDR3 DNA sequence: TGTGCCATCAGTCTTCAGGGCGACAATCAGCCCCAGCATTTT. Translation: CAISLQGDNQPQHF.

The chain uses TRBV5-6 and TRBJ2-6; D possibly corresponds to TRBD1 (6 bases). Trimming cost V 1 base and J 1 base, with 12 bases left between them. The CDR3 has 17 amino acids. CDR1 and CDR2 (germline): SGHDT, YYEEEE. In DNA form, the CDR3 reads TGTGCCAGCAGCTTGCGGCCAGGGGAGTCTGGGGCCAACGTCCTGACTTTC. Its translation is CASSLRPGESGANVLTF.

This chain joins TRBV10-1 and TRBJ2-5; D gene unclear. Germline V lookup: CDR1 WNHNN, CDR2 SYGVQD (reference sequence). V was shortened by 3 bases and J by 10 bases, with 18 bases between the two germline ends. The CDR3 consists of 14 residues. The CDR3 reads CASSETQARSDQYF. The CDR3 DNA reads as TGCGCCAGCAGTGAAACGCAAGCTAGATCGGACCAGTACTTC.

The chain joins TRBV11-2 to TRBJ2-5; D is possibly TRBD2 (6 bases). CDR1 and CDR2 from the germline V gene are SGHAT and FQNNGV. This CDR3 is built from 13 residues. V gave up 4 bases and J gave up 5 bases, with 11 bases separating them. CDR3 residues: CASSWGRGETQYF. In DNA form, the CDR3 reads TGTGCCAGCAGCTGGGGACGGGGGGAGACCCAGTACTTC.

The V call is TRBV10-3, the J call TRBJ1-1; tentative D call: TRBD1 (6 bases). V gave up 3 bases and J gave up 6 bases, with 14 bases separating them. CDR1 and CDR2 (germline): ENHRY, SYGVKD. This CDR3 is 14 amino acids long. CDR3: CAISDRGRGAEAFF. CDR3 sequence (DNA): TGTGCCATCAGTGACCGGGGGAGGGGGGCTGAAGCTTTCTTT.

The chain has TRBV25-1 and TRBJ2-5; tentatively, D is TRBD1 (6 bases). Germline V gives CDR1 MGHDK, CDR2 SYGVNS. There are 14 residues in the CDR3. The germline V and J ends were trimmed by 3 bases and 5 bases, with 13 bases remaining between them. The CDR3 region is CASSDNRVRETQYF. CDR3 sequence (DNA): TGTGCCAGCAGTGACAACAGGGTGAGGGAGACCCAGTACTTC.

This clone showed up just once. The DNA for the CDR3 is TGTGCCAGCAGCACACCCGGGACTAGCTCCATTGAGCAGTTCTTC. This translates into CASSTPGTSSIEQFF. V and J are TRBV6-5 and TRBJ2-1; TRBD2 agrees at 9 bases. The CDR3 spans 15 residues. Per germline, CDR1 MNHEY and CDR2 SVGAGI. J gave up 9 bases and V 6 bases, and 12 bases lay outside the gene matches.

This clone was seen just once. This sample includes further DNA sequences coding for the same CDR3. The rearrangement links TRBV6-6 to TRBJ1-5; the D gene is possibly TRBD1 (6 bases). The CDR3 is made up of 16 amino acids. Germline V lookup: CDR1 MNHNY, CDR2 SVGAGI (reference sequence). V lost 0 bases and J lost 3, with 12 bases in between. CDR3 nucleotides: TGTGCCAGCAGTTACTCGAGGGGGGGCTCCAATCAGCCCCAGCATTTT. Translation: CASSYSRGGSNQPQHF.

This clone was detected only once. This rearrangement joins TRBV7-9 to TRBJ2-3; TRBD1 agrees at 7 bases. CDR3 length: 16 amino acids. J gave up 3 bases and V 2 bases, and 8 bases lay outside the gene matches. Germline CDR1 reads SEHNR; CDR2 reads FQNEAQ (reference sequence). For the CDR3, the DNA is TGTGCCAGCAGCTTAAGCCTGGGCAGGGGGACAGATACGCAGTATTTT. It translates to CASSLSLGRGTDTQYF. Combining the CDR3 with reference TRBV7-9 and TRBJ2-3 gives the whole variable domain DTGVSQNPRHKITKRGQNVTFRCDPISEHNRLYWYRQTLGQGPEFLTYFQNEAQLEKSRLLSDRFSAERPKGSFSTLEIQRTEQGDSAMYLCASSLSLGRGTDTQYFGPGTRLTVL.

In regard to this clone: Distinct nucleotide sequences in the sample also encode this CDR3. V and J are TRBV5-6 and TRBJ1-5, with unresolved D. Deletions cut 0 bases from V and 2 bases from J, with 9 bases between. The CDR3 runs to 15 residues. CDR1 SGHDT and CDR2 YYEEEE come from the germline V gene. The CDR3 DNA follows: TGTGCCAGCAGCTTGGCTGGGCCAGGCAATCAGCCCCAGCATTTT. This gives the protein CASSLAGPGNQPQHF.

This sequence joins TRBV5-1 and TRBJ2-3; the match to TRBD1 covers 7 bases. The trim removed 4 bases at V and 6 bases at J, leaving 8 bases unmatched. CDR3 length: 14 residues. Germline CDR1 is SGHRS and CDR2 is YFSETQ. This chain's CDR3 is CASSVRQGYDTQYF. The CDR3 DNA sequence: TGCGCCAGCAGCGTCAGACAGGGTTACGATACGCAGTATTTT.

The rearrangement links TRBV7-8 to TRBJ1-3; TRBD1 is a possible D gene (5 bases). The germline V gene encodes CDR1 SGHVS and CDR2 FQNEAQ. The CDR3 is 17 residues long. Trimming stripped 2 bases from V and 1 base from J, with 15 bases between. The CDR3 reads CASSLQGRSASGNTIYF. CDR3 in DNA: TGTGCCAGCAGCTTACAGGGACGTAGCGCATCTGGAAACACCATATATTTT.

The chain couples TRBV30 to TRBJ1-6; tentatively, D is TRBD1 (6 bases). Germline V CDR1 and CDR2: GTSNPN, SVGIG (reference sequence). The CDR3 runs to 17 residues. V was pared by 3 bases and J by 10 bases, with 25 bases between. CDR3 nucleotide sequence: TGTGCCTGGAGAAATGAGGGGGGAACGAGCGTTTACTCACCCCTCCACTTT. It specifies CAWRNEGGTSVYSPLHF.

The V call is TRBV7-2, the J call TRBJ2-1, with TRBD1 as a possible D gene (6 bases). The V end lost 4 bases, the J end lost 7 bases, and 14 bases lay between the germline ends. The CDR3 spans 14 residues. Per germline, CDR1 SGHTA and CDR2 FQGNSA. The CDR3 is CASSSYRDTNEQFF. The CDR3 region has the DNA TGTGCCAGCAGCTCGTACCGGGACACTAATGAGCAGTTCTTC.

The rearrangement joins TRBV5-1 to TRBJ2-3; D unresolved. V lost 8 bases to trimming and J lost 3 bases, with 13 bases between them. Germline V gene sequence: CDR1 SGHRS, CDR2 YFSETQ. The CDR3 spans 13 residues. CDR3 region: CASGGVATDTQYF. The CDR3 bases are TGCGCCAGTGGCGGTGTGGCGACAGATACGCAGTATTTT.

This clone was seen only once. This same CDR3 is encoded by further DNA sequences in the sample. The chain links TRBV11-2 to TRBJ2-7; maybe TRBD1 (6 bases). Germline V gene data show CDR1 as SGHAT and CDR2 as FQNNGV. With 0 bases removed from V and 6 bases from J, the gap between germline ends came to 9 bases. The CDR3 length is 13 residues. CDR3 sequence: CASSLDRGGEQYF. The CDR3 DNA is TGTGCCAGCAGCTTAGACAGGGGCGGCGAGCAGTACTTC.

The V call is TRBV5-1, the J call TRBJ2-3; D uncertain. Germline CDR1 reads SGHRS; CDR2 reads YFSETQ. This CDR3 comprises 14 residues. Trimming cost V 2 bases and J 4 bases, with 11 bases left between them. CDR3 amino acids: CASSFGRPADTQYF. CDR3 sequence (DNA): TGCGCCAGCAGCTTTGGACGTCCCGCAGATACGCAGTATTTT.

This clone appeared a single time. The chain combines TRBV6-1 with TRBJ1-5; D is possibly TRBD1 (6 bases). CDR1 MNHNS and CDR2 SASEGT come from the germline V gene. Trimming shortened V by 9 bases and J by 9 bases, and 18 bases separated the two germline ends. CDR3 length: 13 amino acids. CDR3 sequence: CASLFGGGGPQHF. CDR3 nucleotide sequence: TGTGCCAGTCTGTTTGGGGGGGGCGGGCCCCAGCATTTT.

This rearrangement joins TRBV5-1 to TRBJ1-6; no definite D call. The CDR3 loop spans 13 amino acids. Trimming shortened V by 4 bases and J by 8 bases, and 10 bases separated the two germline ends. Germline V gives CDR1 SGHRS, CDR2 YFSETQ. The CDR3 DNA follows: TGCGCCAGCAGCATAGTACGAGATTCACCCCTCCACTTT. Translating it yields CASSIVRDSPLHF.

The chain uses TRBV19 and TRBJ1-5, with D perhaps matching TRBD1 (5 bases). V was clipped by 3 bases and J by 0 bases, with 15 bases between them. Germline loops: CDR1 LNHDA, CDR2 SQIVND (reference sequence). This CDR3 spans 17 amino acids. The CDR3 loop reads CASSIGAGRYSNQPQHF. CDR3 bases: TGTGCCAGTAGTATTGGTGCAGGGCGTTATAGCAATCAGCCCCAGCATTTT.

V usage is TRBV19 and J usage is TRBJ2-7; TRBD1 agrees at 9 bases. V shed 10 bases, J shed 2 bases, and the junction held 12 bases outside the gene matches. In germline, CDR1 is LNHDA, CDR2 SQIVND (reference sequence). This CDR3 comprises 15 residues. CDR3 amino acids: CATRSPGQGAYEQYF. In DNA form, the CDR3 reads TGTGCCACTCGATCCCCGGGACAGGGAGCCTACGAGCAGTACTTC.

This chain links TRBV7-3 with TRBJ1-1, with D hard to call. Trimming cost V 3 bases and J 3 bases, with 8 bases left between them. CDR1 SGHTA and CDR2 FQGTGA come from the germline V gene. The CDR3 contains 13 residues. The CDR3 nucleotides read TGTGCCAGCAGCTTGGGTTTTCACACTGAAGCTTTCTTT. This codes for CASSLGFHTEAFF.

Of note for this clone: The sample carries other DNA sequences with the same CDR3. The chain employs TRBV7-2 and TRBJ2-2; a weak D match, TRBD1 (6 bases). Trimming cost V 2 bases and J 1 base, with 8 bases left between them. Germline values: CDR1 SGHTA, CDR2 FQGNSA. The CDR3 totals 15 residues. Written as DNA, the CDR3 is TGTGCCAGCAGCTTATCAGGGGTGAACACCGGGGAGCTGTTTTTT. This translates into CASSLSGVNTGELFF.

The chain joins TRBV5-1 to TRBJ1-1; a weak D match, TRBD1 (6 bases). The CDR3 loop spans 13 amino acids. Trimming removed 5 bases from V and 2 bases from J, with 10 bases in between. Germline values: CDR1 SGHRS, CDR2 YFSETQ. CDR3 nucleotide sequence: TGCGCCAGCAGTAAGGACAGCAACACTGAAGCTTTCTTT. Protein: CASSKDSNTEAFF.

The chain combines TRBV7-6 with TRBJ2-1; D might be TRBD2 (6 bases). This CDR3 is 13 amino acids long. V dropped 5 bases and J dropped 8 bases, with 13 bases sitting between them. Per the germline V gene, CDR1 is SGHVS and CDR2 is FNYEAQ. CDR3 protein: CASSRVREYEQFF. CDR3 DNA sequence: TGTGCCAGCAGCCGTGTCCGGGAGTATGAGCAGTTCTTC.

The chain is built from TRBV27 and TRBJ2-5; D unclear. V was clipped by 8 bases and J by 5 bases, with 0 bases between them. The CDR3 contains 8 residues. Looked up from germline, CDR1 is MNHEY and CDR2 is SMNVEV (reference sequence). The CDR3 DNA is TGTGCCAGCGAGACCCAGTACTTC. Encoded protein: CASETQYF.